This entry lists 26 T cell receptor beta chains sequenced from one sample in a study of T cells after yellow fever vaccination. TCRdb re-called the 5' RACE reads through MiXCR, storing one row per CDR3 protein. The sample shows about 170,000 distinct CDR3 sequences, about 11% of them seen only once. This sample comprised CD8+ T cells sorted from PBMCs, obtained 15 days after the yellow fever booster vaccination. The receptor source for this set is a man aged 18-30 years who received the YFV17D yellow fever vaccine.

The sample holds many counts of this clonotype. J is TRBJ2-1 and V is TRBV5-1; no firm D call. The CDR3 length is 12 residues. Trimming pared 5 bases from V and 8 bases from J, leaving 11 bases between. From germline, CDR1 is SGHRS and CDR2 YFSETQ. CDR3 sequence reads: CASRKSVDEQFF. The CDR3 bases are TGCGCCAGCAGGAAATCAGTCGATGAGCAGTTCTTC.

The chain uses TRBV6-2 or TRBV6-3 and TRBJ2-5; 9 positions agree with TRBD1. From germline, CDR1 is MNHEY and CDR2 SVGEGT. V shed 4 bases, J shed 4 bases, and the junction held 7 bases outside the gene matches. CDR3 length equals 15 residues. CDR3 sequence: CASSLDRGRGETQYF. DNA for the CDR3: TGTGCCAGCAGTTTGGACAGGGGAAGGGGAGAGACCCAGTACTTC.

The chain couples TRBV7-3 to TRBJ1-1; 10 bases fit TRBD1. The J segment lost 4 bases and the V segment lost 4 bases, leaving 6 bases of the junction unmatched. This CDR3 has 15 amino acids. Looked up from germline, CDR1 is SGHTA and CDR2 is FQGTGA. The DNA for the CDR3 is TGTGCCAGCAGCTCCGGGACAGGGGTCGCCACTGAAGCTTTCTTT. Its protein is CASSSGTGVATEAFF.

This clonotype was detected only a few times. CDR3 loop: CASSFDGGVSSYNEQFF. Here the CDR3 DNA reads TGCGCCAGCAGCTTTGACGGGGGGGTAAGCTCCTACAATGAGCAGTTCTTC. The chain carries TRBV5-1 and TRBJ2-1; 8 bases are a match to TRBD2. V shed 2 bases, J shed 0 bases, and the junction held 7 bases outside the gene matches. CDR1 SGHRS and CDR2 YFSETQ come from the germline V gene. The CDR3 is made up of 17 amino acids.

The gene calls are TRBV5-1 and TRBJ2-7; D is possibly TRBD1 (5 bases). CDR1 and CDR2 (germline): SGHRS, YFSETQ. Trimming took 4 bases from V and 1 from J, leaving 21 bases between them. The CDR3 runs to 17 residues. CDR3 DNA sequence: TGCGCCAGCAGCCCCCAAAAAGGGGATCGAGAATCCTACGAGCAGTACGTC. This translates into CASSPQKGDRESYEQYV.

V is TRBV4-2 and J is TRBJ2-1; no clear D gene. V was clipped by 4 bases and J by 4 bases, with 5 bases between them. This CDR3 region has 12 residues. Germline lookup yields CDR1 LGHNA and CDR2 YNFKEQ. CDR3 in DNA: TGTGCCAGCAGCCCCGAGTACAATGAGCAGTTCTTC. It codes for CASSPEYNEQFF.

This CDR3 reads CASSFDRVYQPQHF. The CDR3 nucleotides read TGTGCCAGCAGTTTTGACAGGGTTTACCAGCCCCAGCATTTT. The rearrangement joins TRBV7-9 to TRBJ1-5; the match to TRBD1 covers 7 bases. J was trimmed by 7 bases and V by 6 bases; bases with no gene match: 9. This CDR3 region has 14 residues. The germline CDR1 and CDR2 sequences are SEHNR and FQNEAQ (reference sequence).

The chain uses TRBV7-6 and TRBJ1-2; no firm D call. Germline V gives CDR1 SGHVS, CDR2 FNYEAQ. The V end lost 6 bases, the J end lost 5 bases, and 16 bases lay between the germline ends. The CDR3 spans 14 residues. The CDR3 nucleotides read TGTGCCAGCAGTCCGGGTGGCAACCCTTATGGCTACACCTTC. This gives the protein CASSPGGNPYGYTF.

The gene calls are TRBV4-1 and TRBJ2-1; no clear D. V lost 1 base to trimming and J lost 4 bases, with 5 bases between them. Per the germline V gene, CDR1 is MGHRA and CDR2 is YSYEKL. CDR3 length: 13 amino acids. The CDR3 nucleotides are TGCGCCAGCAGCCAAGGCAAGTACAATGAGCAGTTCTTC. Translation: CASSQGKYNEQFF.

The J gene is TRBJ2-3, the V gene TRBV24-1, with D possibly being TRBD1 (6 bases). The germline CDR1 and CDR2 sequences are KGHDR and SFDVKD. V lost 4 bases, J lost 6 bases, and 13 bases lay in between. The CDR3 is 14 residues long. CDR3 sequence reads: CATSDRGGEDTQYF. For the CDR3, the DNA is TGTGCCACCAGTGACCGAGGGGGAGAGGATACGCAGTATTTT.

This rearrangement joins TRBV29-1 to TRBJ2-1; D not resolved. CDR1 and CDR2 (germline): SQVTM, ANQGSEA. V lost 5 bases, J lost 0 bases, and 2 bases lay in between. This CDR3 contains 11 residues. The CDR3 DNA is TGCAGCGTTCCCTCCTACAATGAGCAGTTCTTC. Translating it yields CSVPSYNEQFF.

This chain links TRBV28 with TRBJ1-1, with 7 bases that match TRBD1. CDR1 and CDR2 from the germline V gene are MDHEN and SYDVKM. Trimming removed 6 bases from V and 1 base from J; junction bases left unmatched: 11. This CDR3 contains 16 residues. Here the CDR3 DNA reads TGTGCCAGCAGCATGGGTAGGGGGCGAAAGAACACTGAAGCTTTCTTT. The encoded protein is CASSMGRGRKNTEAFF.

This clonotype has just a few counts. The chain joins TRBV7-9 to TRBJ2-3; a possible D gene is TRBD1 (6 bases). Trimming cost V 5 bases and J 1 base, with 16 bases left between them. This CDR3 is built from 16 residues. Germline CDR1 is SEHNR and CDR2 is FQNEAQ (reference sequence). CDR3 region: CASSPYGTIRTDTQYF. The CDR3 nucleotides read TGTGCCAGCAGCCCTTATGGGACAATTCGCACAGATACGCAGTATTTT.

This clonotype was picked up a small number of times. The CDR3 spells CASSPRGGGMNEQYF. In nucleotides, the CDR3 is TGTGCCAGCAGCCCCCGCGGGGGCGGAATGAACGAGCAGTACTTC. The V call is TRBV9, the J call TRBJ2-7, with D possibly being TRBD2 (7 bases). CDR1 is SGDLS, CDR2 YYNGEE, per germline. The CDR3 contains 15 residues. V lost 4 bases and J lost 5, with 19 bases in between.

This clonotype appeared a few times. The rearrangement joins TRBV29-1 to TRBJ2-7, with TRBD2 as a possible D gene (6 bases). Trimming left V 5 bases short and J 1 base short, with 12 bases between. Germline loops: CDR1 SQVTM, CDR2 ANQGSEA. The CDR3 length is 13 residues. CDR3 DNA: TGCAGCGTTTTGGGGGGTATTTCCTACGAGCAGTACTTC. Its translation: CSVLGGISYEQYF.

This clonotype turned up a few times. This sequence joins TRBV4-1 and TRBJ2-6, with TRBD2 matching 7 bases. This CDR3 is built from 17 residues. V dropped 4 bases and J dropped 0; count of bases not matched to a gene: 6. CDR1 and CDR2 from the germline V gene are MGHRA and YSYEKL. CDR3 DNA: TGCGCCAGCAGCCTAGGTGGGGGGGACTCTGGGGCCAACGTCCTGACTTTC. Protein sequence: CASSLGGGDSGANVLTF.

This clonotype was seen only a few times. The J gene is TRBJ2-1, the V gene TRBV12-3 or TRBV12-4, with 9 bases lining up with TRBD2. V lost 1 base to trimming and J lost 7 bases; unmatched junction nucleotides: 14. There are 18 residues in the CDR3. Here the CDR3 reads CASSLDRGGAFFRNEQFF. CDR3 in DNA: TGTGCCAGCAGTTTAGATCGCGGGGGGGCCTTTTTTAGGAATGAGCAGTTCTTC.

There are many counts of this clonotype. The chain couples TRBV5-6 to TRBJ1-5; D gene ambiguous. V was pared by 3 bases and J by 4 bases, with 2 bases between. The V gene's germline CDR1 is SGHDT and CDR2 YYEEEE. This CDR3 is 11 amino acids long. DNA of the CDR3: TGTGCCAGCAGCTCTAATCAGCCCCAGCATTTT. This encodes CASSSNQPQHF.

This clonotype was counted only a few times. V gene TRBV11-2 combines with J gene TRBJ1-1, with D unresolved. The germline V gene encodes CDR1 SGHAT and CDR2 FQNNGV. This CDR3 is built from 15 residues. Trimming removed 3 bases at V and 2 bases at J, with 13 bases between. CDR3 in amino acids: CASSFPRGDNTEAFF. The CDR3 DNA follows: TGTGCCAGCAGCTTCCCCCGGGGAGACAACACTGAAGCTTTCTTT.

The V call is TRBV7-9, the J call TRBJ2-3, with 8 bases fitting TRBD1. In germline, CDR1 is SEHNR, CDR2 FQNEAQ (reference sequence). After removal of 5 bases from V and 2 bases from J, the junction contained 6 bases not matched to a gene. The CDR3 has 15 amino acids. CDR3 DNA sequence: TGTGCCAGCAGCCCAGGACAGGGACACACAGATACGCAGTATTTT. It specifies CASSPGQGHTDTQYF.

The chain combines TRBV2 with TRBJ2-7, with 7 nucleotides matching TRBD1. Germline V CDR1 and CDR2: SNHLY, FYNNEI. The CDR3 is 14 amino acids. V lost 6 bases to trimming and J lost 0 bases; unmatched junction nucleotides: 5. Here the CDR3 reads CASRDDRVSYEQYV. In DNA form, the CDR3 reads TGTGCCAGCAGGGATGACAGGGTCTCCTACGAGCAGTACGTC.

This clonotype appeared many times. The rearrangement links TRBV29-1 to TRBJ2-7, with TRBD1 matching 9 bases. The trim removed 6 bases at V and 5 bases at J, leaving 14 bases unmatched. The CDR3 extends over 15 amino acids. Germline values: CDR1 SQVTM, CDR2 ANQGSEA. The CDR3 sequence: CSVATTGTGFDEQYF. The CDR3 coding sequence is TGCAGCGTCGCGACGACCGGGACAGGGTTCGACGAGCAGTACTTC.

This rearrangement joins TRBV30 to TRBJ2-3, with 12 nucleotides matching TRBD2. The V gene end was trimmed by 5 bases and the J gene end by 4 bases; junction bases not matched to a gene: 10. Germline loops: CDR1 GTSNPN, CDR2 SVGIG (reference sequence). This CDR3 contains 16 residues. The CDR3 region is CAWQRLAGGPSDTQYF. CDR3 in DNA: TGTGCCTGGCAGCGGCTAGCGGGGGGGCCCTCAGATACGCAGTATTTT.

This rearrangement joins TRBV4-1 to TRBJ1-2; the D is unclear. V was trimmed by 8 bases and J by 4 bases, leaving 14 bases between them. CDR1 and CDR2 (germline): MGHRA, YSYEKL. The CDR3 consists of 13 residues. CDR3 amino acids: CASHGVSSYGYTF. The CDR3 DNA follows: TGCGCCAGCCATGGGGTGTCTTCCTATGGCTACACCTTC.

The rearrangement joins TRBV2 to TRBJ1-6; tentatively, D is TRBD1 (5 bases). CDR1 is SNHLY, CDR2 FYNNEI, per germline. This CDR3 comprises 17 residues. Between the trimmed V and J ends, which lost 0 bases and 10 bases, there was a span of 19 bases. CDR3 loop: CASSEALRGPWGSPLHF. The CDR3 nucleotides read TGTGCCAGCAGTGAAGCGCTTCGGGGACCCTGGGGGTCACCCCTCCACTTT.

In this sample, this clonotype turned up many times. The rearrangement links TRBV29-1 to TRBJ1-1; maybe TRBD1 (6 bases). The CDR3 is made up of 11 amino acids. Germline loops: CDR1 SQVTM, CDR2 ANQGSEA. Trimming pared 4 bases from V and 6 bases from J, leaving 9 bases between. CDR3 sequence (DNA): TGCAGCGTTGTCAGGGGACCTGAAGCTTTCTTT. It codes for CSVVRGPEAFF.